This T cell receptor beta chain was captured in a study of monozygotic twins with inflammatory bowel disease. TCRdb reprocessed the 5' RACE reads and reports one entry per CDR3 protein, with no DNA. The specimen's table records about 450,000 distinct CDR3 sequences. The receptor's source is a human donor with ulcerative colitis or Crohn's disease, or a healthy co-twin of an affected twin (not recorded which). Sequencing was performed on blood.

The chain's CDR3 is CSVAHGRNEQFF. The rearrangement joins TRBV29-1 to TRBJ2-1; lacking DNA, the TRBD2 call made by TCRdb goes unchecked. Germline-derived CDR1 and CDR2 are SQVTM and ANQGSEA. This CDR3 contains 12 residues.